The 4 T cell receptor beta chains reported below all come from one sample, sequenced in a study of T cells in localized non-small cell lung cancer. The repertoire was sequenced with immunoSEQ multiplex PCR; TCRdb's copy has only in-frame clones and lacks some. The sample lists tens of thousands of clones, around 80% occurring once. The source material was peripheral blood, sampled before any cancer treatment. All receptors come from a female donor older than 55 with stage I lung adenocarcinoma.

The chain uses TRBV7-2 and TRBJ2-7; 10 bases line up with TRBD1. The CDR3 runs 15 residues. V was clipped by 5 bases and J by 9 bases; unmatched bases: 13. In germline, CDR1 is SGHTA, CDR2 FQGNSA. CDR3 nucleotides: TGTGCCAGCAGCATCGGGACAGGGGCCCAAGGAGGGCAGTACTTC. This translates into CASSIGTGAQGGQYF.

This clone was detected only once. This chain links TRBV4-3 with TRBJ2-2; no clear D. V dropped 0 bases and J dropped 4 bases, with 15 bases sitting between them. This CDR3 region has 17 residues. Germline V lookup: CDR1 LGHNA, CDR2 YSLEER. DNA of the CDR3: TGCGCCAGCAGCCAAGATCCCCCTGGTACATTCACCGGGGAGCTGTTTTTT. Protein: CASSQDPPGTFTGELFF.

With regard to this clone: Other DNA sequences in this sample translate to the same CDR3. The chain joins TRBV30 to TRBJ1-1; 9 bases line up with TRBD1. The germline V gene encodes CDR1 GTSNPN and CDR2 SVGIG (reference sequence). This CDR3 has 18 amino acids. V lost 4 bases and J lost 5; bases outside the gene matches: 20. CDR3 DNA sequence: TGTGCCTGGATACCGGGACAGGGTTCTTTAAGGCCCAGAACTGAAGCTTTCTTT. This gives the protein CAWIPGQGSLRPRTEAFF.

The V gene is TRBV29-1, the J gene TRBJ2-1; 8 bases match TRBD1. The J segment lost 14 bases and the V segment lost 2 bases, leaving 8 bases of the junction unmatched. Germline CDR1 and CDR2: SQVTM and ANQGSEA. This CDR3 region has 12 residues. The CDR3 nucleotides are TGCAGCGTTGAACCTAAGACAGGGGTCAAGTTCTTC. Translated: CSVEPKTGVKFF.